What follows describes a single T cell receptor (beta chain). The specificity of this receptor is unknown. The record has no base qualities; no much larger clone is one base away. The sequencing machine was an Illumina HiSeq 1500. The public reads were reanalyzed by TCRdb: fastp trimming at Q25, MiXCR alignment, in-frame beta chains only. Rows with a matching CDR3 protein are joined into one entry that keeps the most common DNA and genes. The sample has 450,000 to 650,000 distinct CDR3 sequences on record, over 35% of them singletons. Around 48% of the sample comes from the top ten. The entry originates in a study of T cell repertoires in cytomegalovirus infection (dated by TCRdb to about 2019). Background for the entire study: Alongside well-studied HLA-B-restricted epitopes, the peptide stimulations were aimed at recently identified HLA-C-restricted CMV epitopes, whose presentation resists viral immunomodulation. The HLA type of each donor mattered for the analysis, because public TCR beta signatures pointed to carriage of CMV infection along with the matching HLA type. Overall study results and their limits: The ex vivo response was dominated by HLA-C-restricted CMV-specific TCR beta clonotypes, which also provided the single most frequent clonotype in two of eight donors. In both this cohort and an independent cohort of approximately 350 donors, the cumulative frequency of public TCR beta family members distinguished carriers of CMV infection plus the relevant HLA type.

Explained via the paper, the treatment or condition label denotes: in vitro stimulation with specific CMV peptide epitopes to enrich CMV-specific T cells. The CDR3 goes from the cysteine to the phenylalanine over 14 residues. Only the CDR3 DNA is retained, 42 bases long and in frame from the first base. Trimming at the junction amounts to 7 bases on V and 3 bases on J, and the germline ends lie 15 bases apart. This sequence uses TRBV12-3 or TRBV12-4 and TRBJ1-1; TRBD1 is a possible D gene, resting on 5 matching bases. The sequence was obtained from a human donor in good health (CMV status not recorded). Some clones in this sample may be carry-over from other donors' samples. This specimen consisted of cultured PBMCs, obtained from culture after CMV antigen stimulation. The sequenced DNA is TGTGCCAGCAATATAAGGGCGGGACACACTGAAGCTTTCTTT. It encodes CASNIRAGHTEAFF.